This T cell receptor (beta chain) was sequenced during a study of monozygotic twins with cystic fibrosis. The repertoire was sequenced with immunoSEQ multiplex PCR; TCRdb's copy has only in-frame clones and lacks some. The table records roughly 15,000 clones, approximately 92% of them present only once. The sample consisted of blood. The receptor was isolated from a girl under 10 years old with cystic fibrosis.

The CDR3 is CASSGSGNTEAFF. The CDR3 DNA is TGTGCCAGCAGTGGTTCAGGGAACACTGAAGCTTTCTTT. V usage is TRBV2 and J usage is TRBJ1-1; unclear D gene. Trimming removed 4 bases at V and 1 base at J, with 7 bases between. Germline assignment: CDR1 SNHLY and CDR2 FYNNEI. This CDR3 has 13 amino acids.